The present TCR beta chain was sequenced within a study of T cell clonotyping in hematopoietic cell transplantation. Details on this clone: Its antigen is unidentified.

Measured with immunoSEQ multiplex PCR; TCRdb has only the in-frame clones, and not every one. The table lists more than 65,000 clones, 85% to 95% of them singletons. General observations from the study: Recipient TCR diversity dropped after transplant; expanded clonotypes rose from day 30 to 180.

Material: peripheral blood mononuclear cells. The sequence came from a man aged 50-59 years in good health. Some clones in this sample may be carry-over from other donors' samples.

The CDR3 protein is CASSVTGAGNEQFF. Written as DNA, the CDR3 is TGTGCCAGCAGCGTAACGGGAGCCGGCAATGAGCAGTTCTTC. The rearrangement uses TRBV9 and TRBJ2-1; D may be TRBD2 (6 bases). The V end was cut by 1 base, the J end by 6 bases, with 11 bases between. CDR1 is SGDLS and CDR2 is YYNGEE in the germline V gene. The CDR3 contains 14 residues.